These 24 T cell receptor beta chains were all obtained from the same sample, sequenced in a study of blood T cell repertoires in COVID-19. Clones were sequenced by immunoSEQ multiplex PCR, and TCRdb holds only the in-frame ones, with some missing. Counted here are 25,000 to 35,000 clones, 84% occurring once; the ten biggest clones make up 15%. The sequencing sample was made of peripheral blood. These receptors were taken from a man aged 70 or older with active COVID-19.

The rearrangement uses TRBV6-5 and TRBJ2-4, with a tentative D call TRBD2 (5 bases). The CDR3 contains 14 residues. Germline V lookup: CDR1 MNHEY, CDR2 SVGAGI. Trimming removed 4 bases from V and 9 bases from J, with 16 bases in between. CDR3: CASSFKSGKAIQYF. In nucleotides, the CDR3 is TGTGCCAGCAGTTTCAAGTCCGGGAAGGCCATTCAGTACTTC.

This clone was detected once. The chain links TRBV6-2 or TRBV6-3 to TRBJ2-3; TRBD1 matches at 9 bases. Germline CDR1 and CDR2: MNHEY and SVGEGT. This CDR3 region has 15 residues. Trimming took 6 bases from V and 6 from J; bases not matched to a gene: 10. The CDR3 region is CASSPGQGLGDTQYF. As DNA, the CDR3 is TGTGCCAGCAGCCCTGGACAGGGGCTAGGGGATACGCAGTATTTT.

This clone was seen only once. The rearrangement uses TRBV6-6 and TRBJ2-1; 10 bases agree with TRBD2. This CDR3 has 14 residues. Germline loops: CDR1 MNHNY, CDR2 SVGAGI (reference sequence). After removal of 5 bases from V and 4 bases from J, the junction contained 2 bases not matched to a gene. Here the CDR3 DNA reads TGTGCCAGCAGTAGCGGGGGGGTATACAATGAGCAGTTCTTC. Amino acids: CASSSGGVYNEQFF.

This chain links TRBV11-3 with TRBJ2-3; 10 bases line up with TRBD1. The CDR3 consists of 15 residues. The junction had 5 bases not matched to a gene; V was cut back by 4 bases and J by 4 bases. Germline V lookup: CDR1 SGHNT, CDR2 YENEEA. The CDR3 region has the DNA TGTGCCAGCAGCTCCAGACAGGGGGCGGCAGATACGCAGTATTTT. This encodes CASSSRQGAADTQYF.

This chain uses TRBV6-5 with TRBJ2-5, with TRBD1 as a possible D gene (5 bases). CDR3 length: 14 residues. The V and J ends lost 0 bases and 1 base respectively, with 6 bases between them. Germline assignment: CDR1 MNHEY and CDR2 SVGAGI. DNA of the CDR3: TGTGCCAGCAGTTACTCGCAGGGCCAAGAGACCCAGTACTTC. Encoded protein: CASSYSQGQETQYF.

V and J are TRBV18 and TRBJ1-4; a weak D match, TRBD1 (5 bases). The V end was cut by 3 bases, the J end by 10 bases, with 18 bases between. Looked up from germline, CDR1 is KGHSH and CDR2 is LQKENI. The CDR3 is 15 residues long. The CDR3 DNA reads TGTGCCAGCTCACCTGACGGGGGGTCCCTAGGAAAACTGTTTTTT. It yields the protein CASSPDGGSLGKLFF.

The rearrangement joins TRBV29-1 to TRBJ1-1; 9 nucleotides line up with TRBD1. V was pared by 4 bases and J by 2 bases, with 8 bases of the junction left unmatched. This CDR3 comprises 15 residues. CDR1 is SQVTM and CDR2 is ANQGSEA in the germline V gene. Here the CDR3 DNA reads TGCAGCGTTGGGGGGACAGGGTCGGGCAACACTGAAGCTTTCTTT. Protein product: CSVGGTGSGNTEAFF.

The chain is built from TRBV4-1 and TRBJ2-7; 7 nucleotides match TRBD1. Germline trimming cut 5 bases from V and 3 bases from J; bases unmatched to any gene: 4. Germline V gene data show CDR1 as MGHRA and CDR2 as YSYEKL. CDR3 length equals 13 residues. The CDR3 here is CASSRTGFYEQYF. The CDR3 coding sequence is TGCGCCAGCAGCAGGACAGGTTTCTACGAGCAGTACTTC.

There are a few counts of this clone. J is TRBJ2-7 and V is TRBV11-2; 9 nucleotides agree with TRBD1. The germline CDR1 and CDR2 sequences are SGHAT and FQNNGV. Trimming cost V 3 bases and J 1 base; bases outside gene matches: 4. This CDR3 region has 15 residues. CDR3 DNA sequence: TGTGCCAGCAGCTTCTTGACAGGGGGTTCCTACGAGCAGTACTTC. Its translation: CASSFLTGGSYEQYF.

This sequence joins TRBV28 and TRBJ2-2; D remains ambiguous. CDR1 is MDHEN, CDR2 SYDVKM, per germline. This CDR3 is 16 amino acids long. V lost 2 bases and J lost 0, with 10 bases in between. CDR3 in DNA: TGTGCCAGCAGTTTACCCCCGACACCGAACACCGGGGAGCTGTTTTTT. It specifies CASSLPPTPNTGELFF.

This clone occurred a few times. This CDR3 reads CASNPAGATDTQYF. The CDR3 region has the DNA TGCGCCAGCAATCCAGCGGGGGCCACAGATACGCAGTATTTT. J is TRBJ2-3 and V is TRBV5-1; TRBD2 matches 8 bases. CDR1 SGHRS and CDR2 YFSETQ come from the germline V gene. The CDR3 length is 14 residues. V lost 6 bases, J lost 2 bases, and 5 bases stayed unmatched.

On this clone: Relative to the germline gene, one junction end is altered; a read error may explain this. The chain employs TRBV6-2 or TRBV6-3 and TRBJ1-1; the D gene is possibly TRBD1 (5 bases). The V gene's germline CDR1 is MNHEY and CDR2 SVGEGT. The CDR3 runs 16 residues. CDR3 protein: CVSSYSIRQKNTEAFF. CDR3 DNA: TGTGTCAGCAGTTACTCGATTAGACAGAAAAACACTGAAGCTTTCTTT.

The chain carries TRBV3-1 (or the pseudogene TRBV3-2) and TRBJ2-5; D is unresolved. V lost 3 bases to trimming and J lost 4 bases, with 9 bases between them. Germline lookup yields CDR1 LGHDT and CDR2 YNNKEL (reference sequence). The CDR3 has 13 amino acids. The DNA of the CDR3 is TGTGCCAGCAGCCAGGGCCTGGGAGAGACCCAGTACTTC. It encodes CASSQGLGETQYF.

The J gene is TRBJ2-1, the V gene TRBV5-4; 8 bases align to TRBD2. V lost 4 bases, J lost 10 bases, and 13 bases stayed unmatched. Germline V gene lookup returns CDR1 SGHNT and CDR2 YYREEE (reference sequence). This CDR3 is 15 amino acids long. CDR3 in DNA: TGTGCCAGCAGCCCAAGCCGGGGGGGCGAGAAAGAGCAGTTCTTC. Its protein product is CASSPSRGGEKEQFF.

This clone occurred a few times. This chain uses TRBV9 with TRBJ2-5; weak D call: TRBD1 (6 bases). Germline V CDR1 and CDR2: SGDLS, YYNGEE. Trimming took 0 bases from V and 5 from J, leaving 14 bases between them. The length of the CDR3 is 15 residues. CDR3 sequence reads: CASSVAPDSRETQYF. CDR3 nucleotides: TGTGCCAGCAGCGTAGCACCGGACAGTAGGGAGACCCAGTACTTC.

The chain has TRBV9 and TRBJ1-1, with 10 bases identical to TRBD1. J gave up 7 bases and V 3 bases, and 6 bases lay outside the gene matches. The germline gives CDR1 SGDLS, CDR2 YYNGEE. The CDR3 has 14 amino acids. CDR3 protein: CASSARQGAGEAFF. CDR3 in DNA: TGTGCCAGCAGCGCCCGACAGGGGGCGGGTGAAGCTTTCTTT.

This clone was observed once. The genes are TRBV7-8 and TRBJ1-5; D is uncertain. V lost 3 bases to trimming and J lost 4 bases, with 7 bases between them. This CDR3 has 13 residues. From germline, CDR1 is SGHVS and CDR2 FQNEAQ. CDR3 amino acids: CASSFLRNQPQHF. CDR3 nucleotide sequence: TGTGCCAGCAGCTTCTTGAGGAATCAGCCCCAGCATTTT.

The J gene is TRBJ1-1, the V gene TRBV5-4, with D perhaps TRBD1 (5 bases). CDR1 is SGHNT and CDR2 is YYREEE in the germline V gene (reference sequence). This CDR3 contains 15 residues. Trimming pared 5 bases from V and 4 bases from J, leaving 18 bases between. CDR3 sequence: CASSSPTGWSTEAFF. DNA for the CDR3: TGTGCCAGCAGTTCTCCCACAGGCTGGAGCACTGAAGCTTTCTTT.

This rearrangement joins TRBV15 to TRBJ2-5; D is possibly TRBD2 (6 bases). Trimming took off 4 bases at V and 2 bases at J, with 14 bases between the two ends. This CDR3 has 15 amino acids. From germline, CDR1 is LNHNV and CDR2 YYDKDF (reference sequence). CDR3 DNA: TGTGCCACCAGCATCAGGAGGGCGAGGCAAGAGACCCAGTACTTC. Translation: CATSIRRARQETQYF.

This chain connects TRBV5-1 to TRBJ1-2; 8 bases fit TRBD1. The CDR3 length is 15 residues. V lost 2 bases and J lost 0; bases outside the gene matches: 3. CDR1 is SGHRS and CDR2 is YFSETQ in the germline V gene. The CDR3: CASSFTGGTNYGYTF. CDR3 in DNA: TGCGCCAGCAGCTTCACAGGGGGTACTAACTATGGCTACACCTTC.

The rearrangement links TRBV6-5 to TRBJ2-7; 11 bases line up with TRBD1. V shed 5 bases and J 5 bases; nucleotides not matched to a gene: 5. The germline gives CDR1 MNHEY, CDR2 SVGAGI. The CDR3 is 14 residues long. The CDR3 loop reads CASSTRTGGDEQYF. CDR3 nucleotide sequence: TGTGCCAGCAGTACCCGGACAGGGGGCGACGAGCAGTACTTC.

This clone has only one observation. The CDR3 DNA reads TGTGCCAGCAGCGCAAGAGGGGGCTCTGGGGCCAACGTCCTGACTTTC. It encodes CASSARGGSGANVLTF. This chain joins TRBV11-3 and TRBJ2-6, with D tentatively TRBD1 (6 bases). The germline V gene encodes CDR1 SGHNT and CDR2 YENEEA. V was trimmed by 5 bases and J by 0 bases, leaving 11 bases between them. The CDR3 is 16 amino acids.

This clone was counted between two and nine times. V usage is TRBV2 and J usage is TRBJ2-5; D ambiguous. Trimming took off 6 bases at V and 5 bases at J, with 7 bases between the two ends. The CDR3 extends over 11 amino acids. Germline V gene data show CDR1 as SNHLY and CDR2 as FYNNEI. The CDR3 loop reads CASSPSETQYF. The CDR3 DNA follows: TGTGCCAGCAGCCCCTCGGAGACCCAGTACTTC.

The V call is TRBV2, the J call TRBJ2-3; 8 bases line up with TRBD1. The CDR3 runs to 16 residues. Germline V CDR1 and CDR2: SNHLY, FYNNEI. V trimming: 5 bases; J trimming: 5 bases; junction bases outside the gene matches: 12. CDR3 loop: CASSPGWQGAGDTQYF. CDR3 nucleotide sequence: TGTGCCAGCAGTCCCGGATGGCAGGGGGCGGGAGATACGCAGTATTTT.